The 5 T cell receptor beta chains reported below all come from one sample, sequenced in a study of identical twins. One entry per CDR3 protein, called by TCRdb with MiXCR from the 5' RACE reads. Counted here are roughly 190,000 distinct CDR3 sequences, less than 20% occurring once; the ten biggest clones make up 35% to 50%. The same sample was also studied in work on T cells expressing NK-cell markers.

The specimen was CD8+ T cells sorted from blood. The receptors originated from a woman under 30 in good health.

The genes are TRBV30 and TRBJ2-1; 9 bases align to TRBD2. Germline-derived CDR1 and CDR2 are GTSNPN and SVGIG (reference sequence). CDR3 size: 14 residues. V shed 4 bases and J 2 bases; nucleotides not matched to a gene: 3. DNA for the CDR3: TGTGCCTGGAACATAGCGGGGGCCTACAATGAGCAGTTCTTC. Protein sequence: CAWNIAGAYNEQFF.

This clonotype has more than one count but fewer than ten. V is TRBV6-5 and J is TRBJ2-7, with D possibly being TRBD1 (5 bases). The CDR3 length is 15 residues. Trimming stripped 2 bases from V and 2 bases from J, with 13 bases between. Germline lookup yields CDR1 MNHEY and CDR2 SVGAGI. The CDR3 region has the DNA TGTGCCAGCAGTTACGGACACCCTATTACCTACGAGCAGTACTTC. Protein sequence: CASSYGHPITYEQYF.

This sequence joins TRBV12-3 or TRBV12-4 and TRBJ2-3; D gene uncertain. The CDR3 spans 13 residues. Deletions cut 6 bases from V and 4 bases from J, with 11 bases between. CDR3 region: CASRGFRADTQYF. The CDR3 DNA reads as TGTGCCAGCAGGGGGTTTCGCGCAGATACGCAGTATTTT.

A few counts support this clonotype. The chain combines TRBV2 with TRBJ2-1; 10 bases are a match to TRBD2. Germline assignment: CDR1 SNHLY and CDR2 FYNNEI. The CDR3 has 15 residues. V shed 3 bases, J shed 7 bases, and the junction held 6 bases outside the gene matches. In DNA form, the CDR3 reads TGTGCCAGCAGTGACAGCGGGGGGGCGATAAATGAGCAGTTCTTC. Translating gives CASSDSGGAINEQFF.

V is TRBV7-2 and J is TRBJ2-1; D gene ambiguous. V lost 11 bases to trimming and J lost 9 bases, with 29 bases between them. The CDR3 spans 16 residues. Germline CDR1 is SGHTA and CDR2 is FQGNSA. The CDR3 region has the DNA TGTGCCGGAAGAAAAGCGTCGGTGCCCCGCCCGGGTGAGCAGTTCTTC. Its protein is CAGRKASVPRPGEQFF. The whole variable domain, remainder taken from reference TRBV7-2 and TRBJ2-1, is GAGVSQSPSNKVTEKGKDVELRCDPISGHTALYWYRQSLGQGLEFLIYFQGNSAPDKSGLPSDRFSAERTGGSVSTLTIQRTQQEDSAVYLCAGRKASVPRPGEQFFGPGTRLTVL.